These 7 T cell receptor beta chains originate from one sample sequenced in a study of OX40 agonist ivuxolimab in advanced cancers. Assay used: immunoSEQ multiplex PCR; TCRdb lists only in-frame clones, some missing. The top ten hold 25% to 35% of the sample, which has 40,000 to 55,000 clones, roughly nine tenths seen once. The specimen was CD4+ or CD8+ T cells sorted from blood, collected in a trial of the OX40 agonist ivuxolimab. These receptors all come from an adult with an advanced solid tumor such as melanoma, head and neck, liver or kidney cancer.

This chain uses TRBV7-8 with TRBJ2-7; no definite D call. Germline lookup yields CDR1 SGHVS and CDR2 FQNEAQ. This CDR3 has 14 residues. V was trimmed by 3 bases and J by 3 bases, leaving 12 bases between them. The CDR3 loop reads CASSFLSTNYEQYF. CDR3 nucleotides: TGTGCCAGCAGCTTTCTGTCCACAAACTACGAGCAGTACTTC.

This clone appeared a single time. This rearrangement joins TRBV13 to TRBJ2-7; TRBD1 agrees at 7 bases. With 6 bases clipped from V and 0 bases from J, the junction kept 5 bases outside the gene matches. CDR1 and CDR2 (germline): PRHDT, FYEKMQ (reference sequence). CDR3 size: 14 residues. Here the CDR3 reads CASRARDSSYEQYF. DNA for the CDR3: TGTGCCAGCAGGGCCCGGGACAGCTCCTACGAGCAGTACTTC. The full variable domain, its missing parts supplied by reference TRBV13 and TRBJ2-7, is AAGVIQSPRHLIKEKRETATLKCYPIPRHDTVYWYQQGPGQDPQFLISFYEKMQSDKGSIPDRFSAQQFSDYHSELNMSSLELGDSALYFCASRARDSSYEQYFGPGTRLTVT.

CDR3 DNA sequence: TGTGCCAGCAGTTTGGGTGGGACCGGGGAGCTGTTTTTT. It yields the protein CASSLGGTGELFF. V is TRBV28 and J is TRBJ2-2; no clear D. The germline CDR1 and CDR2 sequences are MDHEN and SYDVKM. This CDR3 region has 13 residues. Trimming took off 3 bases at V and 5 bases at J, with 7 bases between the two ends.

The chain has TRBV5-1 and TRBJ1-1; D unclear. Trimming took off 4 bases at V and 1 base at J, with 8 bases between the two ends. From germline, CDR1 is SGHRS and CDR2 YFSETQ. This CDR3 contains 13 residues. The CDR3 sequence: CASSPERNTEAFF. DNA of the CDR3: TGCGCCAGCAGCCCTGAAAGGAACACTGAAGCTTTCTTT. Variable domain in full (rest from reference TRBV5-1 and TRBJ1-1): KAGVTQTPRYLIKTRGQQVTLSCSPISGHRSVSWYQQTPGQGLQFLFEYFSETQRNKGNFPGRFSGRQFSNSRSEMNVSTLELGDSALYLCASSPERNTEAFFGQGTRLTVV.

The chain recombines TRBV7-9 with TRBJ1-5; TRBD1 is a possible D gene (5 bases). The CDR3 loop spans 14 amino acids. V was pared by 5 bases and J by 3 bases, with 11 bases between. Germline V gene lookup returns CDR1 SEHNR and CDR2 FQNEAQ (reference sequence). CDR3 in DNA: TGTGCCAGCAGCCCGACAGCTTACAATCAGCCCCAGCATTTT. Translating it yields CASSPTAYNQPQHF. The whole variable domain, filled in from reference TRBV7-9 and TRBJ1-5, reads DTGVSQNPRHKITKRGQNVTFRCDPISEHNRLYWYRQTLGQGPEFLTYFQNEAQLEKSRLLSDRFSAERPKGSFSTLEIQRTEQGDSAMYLCASSPTAYNQPQHFGDGTRLSIL.

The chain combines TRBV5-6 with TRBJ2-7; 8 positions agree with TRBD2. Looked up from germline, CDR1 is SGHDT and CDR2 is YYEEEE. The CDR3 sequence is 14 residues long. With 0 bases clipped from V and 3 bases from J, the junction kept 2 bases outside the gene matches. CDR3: CASSLGSGNYEQYF. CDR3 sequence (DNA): TGTGCCAGCAGCTTGGGTAGCGGGAACTACGAGCAGTACTTC.

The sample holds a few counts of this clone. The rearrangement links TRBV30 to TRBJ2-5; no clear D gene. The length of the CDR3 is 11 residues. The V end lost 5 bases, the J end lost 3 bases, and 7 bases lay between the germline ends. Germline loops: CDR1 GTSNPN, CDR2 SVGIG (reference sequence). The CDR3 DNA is TGTGCCTGGGGAACGGAAGAGACCCAGTACTTC. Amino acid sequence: CAWGTEETQYF.